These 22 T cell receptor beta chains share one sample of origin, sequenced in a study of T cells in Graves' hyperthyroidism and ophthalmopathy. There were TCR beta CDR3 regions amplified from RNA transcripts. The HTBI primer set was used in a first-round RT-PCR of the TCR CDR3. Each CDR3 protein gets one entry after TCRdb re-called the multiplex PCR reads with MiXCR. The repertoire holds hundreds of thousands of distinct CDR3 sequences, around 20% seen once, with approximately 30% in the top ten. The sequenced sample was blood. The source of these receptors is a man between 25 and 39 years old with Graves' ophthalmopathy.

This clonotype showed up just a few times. CDR3 bases: TGCAGTGCTAGAGGGGGAGGACACGGGACTGAAGCTTTCTTT. Translated, it gives CSARGGGHGTEAFF. This sequence joins TRBV20-1 and TRBJ1-1; a possible D gene is TRBD1 (5 bases). Germline V gives CDR1 DFQATT, CDR2 SNEGSKA (reference sequence). This CDR3 comprises 14 residues. Deletions cut 1 base from V and 5 bases from J, with 14 bases between.

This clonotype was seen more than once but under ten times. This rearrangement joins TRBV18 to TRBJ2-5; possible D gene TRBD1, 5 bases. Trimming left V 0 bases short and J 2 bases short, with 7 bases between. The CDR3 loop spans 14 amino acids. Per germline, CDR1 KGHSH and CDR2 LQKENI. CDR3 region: CASSPPTVQETQYF. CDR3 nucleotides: TGTGCCAGCTCACCACCGACAGTACAAGAGACCCAGTACTTC.

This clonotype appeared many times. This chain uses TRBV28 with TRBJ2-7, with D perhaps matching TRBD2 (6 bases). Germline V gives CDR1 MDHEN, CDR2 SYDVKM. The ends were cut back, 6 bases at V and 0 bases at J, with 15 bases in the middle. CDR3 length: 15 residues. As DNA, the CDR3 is TGTGCCAGCAGGGGGGGAGCGGACGTCTCCTACGAGCAGTACTTC. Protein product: CASRGGADVSYEQYF.

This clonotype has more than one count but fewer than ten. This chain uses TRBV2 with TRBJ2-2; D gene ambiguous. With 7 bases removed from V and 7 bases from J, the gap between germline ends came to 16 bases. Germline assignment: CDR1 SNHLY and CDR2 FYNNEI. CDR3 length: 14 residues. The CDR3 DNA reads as TGTGCCAGCAACTTTAACTTGGACGGCGGGGAGCTGTTTTTT. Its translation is CASNFNLDGGELFF.

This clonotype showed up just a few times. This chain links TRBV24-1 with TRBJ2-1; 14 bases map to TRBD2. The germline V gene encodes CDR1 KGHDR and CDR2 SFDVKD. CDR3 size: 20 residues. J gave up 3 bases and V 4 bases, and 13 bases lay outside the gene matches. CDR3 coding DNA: TGTGCCACCAGTGAGGGACCCGGGACTAGCGGGAGTATTTTCTACAATGAGCAGTTCTTC. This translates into CATSEGPGTSGSIFYNEQFF.

CDR3 sequence reads: CSASYGNNEQFF. Here the CDR3 DNA reads TGCAGTGCTAGTTACGGGAACAATGAGCAGTTCTTC. The V gene is TRBV20-1, the J gene TRBJ2-1, with D possibly being TRBD2 (5 bases). Germline CDR1 reads DFQATT; CDR2 reads SNEGSKA (reference sequence). CDR3 size: 12 residues. V lost 3 bases to trimming and J lost 5 bases, with 8 bases between them.

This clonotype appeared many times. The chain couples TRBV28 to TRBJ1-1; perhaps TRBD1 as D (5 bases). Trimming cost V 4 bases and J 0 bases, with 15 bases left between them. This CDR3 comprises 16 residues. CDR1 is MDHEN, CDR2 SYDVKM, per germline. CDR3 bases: TGTGCCAGCAGTTCGGGGGTTGTCGCGCTGAACACTGAAGCTTTCTTT. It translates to CASSSGVVALNTEAFF.

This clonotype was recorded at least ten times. Here the CDR3 reads CASSGLARNEQFF. The CDR3 nucleotides read TGTGCCAGCAGTGGCCTTGCTCGGAATGAGCAGTTCTTC. This chain connects TRBV2 to TRBJ2-1; D is ambiguous. The CDR3 has 13 residues. Germline CDR1 and CDR2: SNHLY and FYNNEI. Trimming shortened V by 4 bases and J by 7 bases, and 11 bases separated the two germline ends.

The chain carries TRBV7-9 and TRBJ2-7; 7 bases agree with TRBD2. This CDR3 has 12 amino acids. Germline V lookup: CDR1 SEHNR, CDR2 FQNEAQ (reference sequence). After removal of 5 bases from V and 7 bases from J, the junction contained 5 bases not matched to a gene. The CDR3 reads CASSPERGEQYF. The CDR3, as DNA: TGTGCCAGCAGCCCCGAGCGGGGAGAGCAGTACTTC. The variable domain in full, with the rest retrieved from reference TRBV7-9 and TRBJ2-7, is DTGVSQNPRHKITKRGQNVTFRCDPISEHNRLYWYRQTLGQGPEFLTYFQNEAQLEKSRLLSDRFSAERPKGSFSTLEIQRTEQGDSAMYLCASSPERGEQYFGPGTRLTVT.

The CDR3 protein is CASSLATGTSKNNEQFF. The CDR3 DNA is TGTGCCAGTAGTCTAGCAACCGGGACTAGCAAGAACAATGAGCAGTTCTTC. This rearrangement joins TRBV19 to TRBJ2-1; 9 bases map to TRBD2. J was trimmed by 5 bases and V by 5 bases; bases with no gene match: 13. The CDR3 length is 17 residues. The germline V gene has CDR1 LNHDA and CDR2 SQIVND (reference sequence).

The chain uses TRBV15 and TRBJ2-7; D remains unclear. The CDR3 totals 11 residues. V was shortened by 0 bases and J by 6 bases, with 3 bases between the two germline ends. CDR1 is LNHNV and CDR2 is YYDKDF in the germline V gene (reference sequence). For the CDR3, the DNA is TGTGCCACCAGCAGAGAAGGCGAGCAGTACTTC. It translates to CATSREGEQYF.

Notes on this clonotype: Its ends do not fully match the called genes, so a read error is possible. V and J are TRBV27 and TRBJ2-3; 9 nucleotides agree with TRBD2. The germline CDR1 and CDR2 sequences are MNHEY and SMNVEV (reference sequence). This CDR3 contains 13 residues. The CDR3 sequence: CTSHGLAMDTQYF. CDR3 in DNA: TGCACCAGCCACGGACTAGCGATGGATACGCAGTATTTT.

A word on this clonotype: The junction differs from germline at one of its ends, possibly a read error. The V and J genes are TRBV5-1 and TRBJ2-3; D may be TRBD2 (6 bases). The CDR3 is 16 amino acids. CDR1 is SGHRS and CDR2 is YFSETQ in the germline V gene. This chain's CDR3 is CANSLEGGILTDTQYF. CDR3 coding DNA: TGCGCCAACAGCCTTGAGGGCGGGATTCTCACAGATACGCAGTATTTT.

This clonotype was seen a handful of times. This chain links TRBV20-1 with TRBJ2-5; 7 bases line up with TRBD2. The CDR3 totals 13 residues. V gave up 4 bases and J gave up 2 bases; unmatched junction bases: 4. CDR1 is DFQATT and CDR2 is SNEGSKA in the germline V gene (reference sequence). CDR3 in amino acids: CSAKSGVQETQYF. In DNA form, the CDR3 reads TGCAGTGCTAAGAGCGGGGTACAAGAGACCCAGTACTTC.

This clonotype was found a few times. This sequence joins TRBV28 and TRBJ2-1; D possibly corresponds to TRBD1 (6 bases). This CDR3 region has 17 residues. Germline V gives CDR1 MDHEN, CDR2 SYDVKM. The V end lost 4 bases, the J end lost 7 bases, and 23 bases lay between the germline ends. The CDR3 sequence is CASSWGPVLARGNEQFF. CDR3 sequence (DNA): TGTGCCAGCAGTTGGGGGCCGGTTCTAGCACGAGGGAATGAGCAGTTCTTC.

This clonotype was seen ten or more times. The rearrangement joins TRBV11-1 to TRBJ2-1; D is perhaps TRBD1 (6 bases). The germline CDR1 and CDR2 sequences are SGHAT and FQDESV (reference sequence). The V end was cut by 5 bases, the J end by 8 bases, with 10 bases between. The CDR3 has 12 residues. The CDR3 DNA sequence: TGTGCCAGCAGCCCACAGGGCCATGAGCAGTTCTTC. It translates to CASSPQGHEQFF. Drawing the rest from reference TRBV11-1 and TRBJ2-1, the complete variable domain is EAEVAQSPRYKITEKSQAVAFWCDPISGHATLYWYRQILGQGPELLVQFQDESVVDDSQLPKDRFSAERLKGVDSTLKIQPAELGDSAMYLCASSPQGHEQFFGPGTRLTVL.

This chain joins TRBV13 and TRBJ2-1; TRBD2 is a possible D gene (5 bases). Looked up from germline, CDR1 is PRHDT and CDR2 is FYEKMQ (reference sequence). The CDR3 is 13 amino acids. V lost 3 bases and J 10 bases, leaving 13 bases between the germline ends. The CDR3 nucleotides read TGTGCCAGCAGCTTGGGGTGGGGAGTGGAGCAGTTCTTC. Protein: CASSLGWGVEQFF.

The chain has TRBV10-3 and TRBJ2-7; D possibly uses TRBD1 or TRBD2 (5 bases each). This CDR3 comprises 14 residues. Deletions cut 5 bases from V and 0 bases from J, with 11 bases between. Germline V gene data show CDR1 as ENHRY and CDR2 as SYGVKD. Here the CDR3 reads CAISPGRSSYEQYF. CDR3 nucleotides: TGTGCCATCAGTCCGGGACGGAGCTCCTACGAGCAGTACTTC.

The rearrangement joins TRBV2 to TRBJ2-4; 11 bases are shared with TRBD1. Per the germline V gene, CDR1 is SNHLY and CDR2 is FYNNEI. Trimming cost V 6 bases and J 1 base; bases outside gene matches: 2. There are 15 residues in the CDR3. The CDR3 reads CASRGQGGAKNIQYF. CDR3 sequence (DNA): TGTGCCAGCAGGGGACAGGGGGGGGCCAAAAACATTCAGTACTTC.

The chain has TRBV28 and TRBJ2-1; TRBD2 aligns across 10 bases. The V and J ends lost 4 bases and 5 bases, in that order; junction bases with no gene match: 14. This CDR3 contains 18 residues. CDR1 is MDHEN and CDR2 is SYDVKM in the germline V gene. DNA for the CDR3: TGTGCCAGCAGTTCCGGTATAAGCGGGAGGGCCTTCGACAATGAGCAGTTCTTC. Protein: CASSSGISGRAFDNEQFF.

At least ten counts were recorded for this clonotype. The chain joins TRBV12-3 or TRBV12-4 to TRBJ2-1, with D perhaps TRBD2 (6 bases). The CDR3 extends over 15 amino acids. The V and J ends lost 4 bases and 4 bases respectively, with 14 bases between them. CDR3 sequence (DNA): TGTGCCAGCAGTTCACGGGAGAAGGAATACAATGAGCAGTTCTTC. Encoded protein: CASSSREKEYNEQFF.

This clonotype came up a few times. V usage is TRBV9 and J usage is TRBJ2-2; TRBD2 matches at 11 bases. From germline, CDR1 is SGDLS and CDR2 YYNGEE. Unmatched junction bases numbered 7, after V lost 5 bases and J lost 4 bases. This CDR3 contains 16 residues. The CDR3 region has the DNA TGTGCCAGCAGTGACCTAGCGGGAGGTTCCACCGGGGAGCTGTTTTTT. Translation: CASSDLAGGSTGELFF.